This T cell receptor beta chain is from a study of OX40 agonist ivuxolimab in advanced cancers. As regards this clone: Its antigen is not identified.

Study conclusions and caveats: Among the least clonally expanded were partial responders at 0.1-3.0 mg/kg.

TCRdb keeps only in-frame clones here, not all; method: immunoSEQ multiplex PCR. The sample includes tens of thousands of clones, under 90% of them seen just once. Trimming pared 0 bases from V and 0 bases from J, leaving 9 bases between. CDR3 length: 15 amino acids. The germline V gene encodes CDR1 SGHRS and CDR2 YFSETQ. This receptor was taken from an adult with an advanced solid tumor such as melanoma, head and neck, liver or kidney cancer. The chain carries TRBV5-1 and TRBJ2-5; maybe TRBD1 (6 bases). Here the sequenced sample was CD4+ or CD8+ T cells sorted from blood, taken in a trial of the OX40 agonist ivuxolimab. CDR3 protein: CASSLAPGDQETQYF. The CDR3 DNA sequence: TGCGCCAGCAGCTTGGCCCCAGGGGACCAAGAGACCCAGTACTTC. The whole variable domain, remainder taken from reference TRBV5-1 and TRBJ2-5, is KAGVTQTPRYLIKTRGQQVTLSCSPISGHRSVSWYQQTPGQGLQFLFEYFSETQRNKGNFPGRFSGRQFSNSRSEMNVSTLELGDSALYLCASSLAPGDQETQYFGPGTRLLVL.